A selection of T cell receptor beta chains follows, all from one sample in a study of CD8 T cells in ankylosing spondylitis. In TCRdb, the 5' RACE reads were re-called with MiXCR into one record per CDR3 protein. The sample shows roughly 100,000 distinct CDR3 sequences, under 30% of them seen only once. The specimen sequenced was synovial fluid, either unsorted or a sorted T cell fraction (not recorded which). These receptors were collected from a male donor with ankylosing spondylitis. Each CDR3 is given with its conserved first and last residue. Each record gives: J gene, V gene, CDR3 protein.

>TRBJ1-1|TRBV12-3/TRBV12-4
CASSRDRGRAFF
>TRBJ2-3|TRBV5-1
CASSEGLATQYF
>TRBJ2-4|TRBV2
CASSLSNGDIQYF
>TRBJ2-2|TRBV15
CATSVAGVGELFF
>TRBJ2-7|TRBV5-1
CASSLAGREGSYEQYF
>TRBJ2-7|TRBV20-1
CGARDLIGGLVTYEQYF
>TRBJ2-1|TRBV12-3/TRBV12-4
CASSAGLSSREQFF
>TRBJ1-1|TRBV11-2
CASTKGGMNTEAFF
>TRBJ1-1|TRBV12-3/TRBV12-4
CASRLQSGVTEAFF
>TRBJ1-2|TRBV12-3/TRBV12-4
CASSQSRNGYTF
>TRBJ1-1|TRBV5-6
CASSLPVGTEAFF
>TRBJ1-6|TRBV7-2
CASSELRAYNSPLHF
>TRBJ1-1|TRBV10-2
CASSSGVAREAFF
>TRBJ1-6|TRBV7-9
CASSHSYNSPLHF
>TRBJ1-1|TRBV5-4
CASSPNWGGAGNTEAFF
>TRBJ1-2|TRBV7-2
CASSLAVAGGIYGYTF
>TRBJ2-1|TRBV5-1
CASSPGQAVGEQFF
>TRBJ1-1|TRBV7-9
CASSLVEGTTEAFF
>TRBJ2-7|TRBV25-1
CASSGDSYEQYF
>TRBJ1-2|TRBV2
CASSTGPNYGYTF
>TRBJ2-4|TRBV19
CASSIRLGAKNIQYF
>TRBJ2-1|TRBV7-2
CASSLAGIYNEQFF
>TRBJ1-3|TRBV4-1
CASSQEPGLDTIYF
>TRBJ1-5|TRBV4-1
CASSQGQGYSNQPQHF
>TRBJ2-3|TRBV7-8
CASSWRRGTDTQYF
>TRBJ2-1|TRBV20-1
CSAPTRLAGLSYNEQFF